This T cell receptor beta chain was sequenced in a study of cytomegalovirus exposure and HLA in healthy donors. As concerns this clone: Its antigen remains unidentified.

The CDR3 covers 15 residues. V shed 1 base and J 1 base; nucleotides not matched to a gene: 2. Germline CDR1 is LNHNV and CDR2 is YYDKDF (reference sequence). The table came from immunoSEQ multiplex PCR; TCRdb's copy has only in-frame clones and leaves some out. The repertoire has about 98,000 clones, roughly nine tenths of them found once; the top ten carry around 6%. The donors were members of the validation cohort comprising about 130 subjects, separate from the approximately 700-subject first cohort. The study, taken as a whole, reports: In vitro experiments confirmed that three CMV-associated chains were specific for CMV antigens. The tendency of first-cohort TCR clusters to co-occur in the 120 validation repertoires was identified by a subsequent analysis. Reportedly, cytomegalovirus status was diagnosed with high sensitivity and specificity.

The sequenced sample consisted of PBMCs. The rearrangement joins TRBV15 to TRBJ2-3; 7 nucleotides align to TRBD1. This receptor was taken from a man younger than 35 in good health and CMV-seropositive. CDR3 sequence (DNA): TGTGCCACCAGCAGAGGTCAGGGGGGCACAGATACGCAGTATTTT. This translates into CATSRGQGGTDTQYF.